Listed below are T cell receptor beta chains from one sample, sequenced in a study of long-term antiretroviral therapy in people with HIV. Data came from immunoSEQ multiplex PCR; TCRdb stores just in-frame clones and leaves some out. The table includes approximately 22,000 clones, around 80% detected once. The sample in question was unsorted PBMCs, obtained 1.9 years after starting antiretroviral therapy. These receptors all stem from a woman aged 50 to 65 with HIV. CDR3s include the opening cysteine and the closing phenylalanine or tryptophan. The D gene is left open where the match is weak. The size of a clone is reported for some rows only, either as once, few or many, or as a class for expanded clones.

d_call,v_call,j_call,clone_size,cdr3_aa,cdr3_nt
NA,TRBV5-1,TRBJ2-3,NA,CASSLAQSGTDTQYF,TGCGCCAGCAGCTTGGCCCAAAGCGGCACAGATACGCAGTATTTT
TRBD1,TRBV7-2,TRBJ2-7,NA,CASSLDRGYNEQYF,TGTGCCAGCAGCTTAGACAGGGGTTATAACGAGCAGTACTTC
NA,TRBV28,TRBJ1-2,NA,CASSWPHTGGTNYGYTF,TGTGCCAGCAGTTGGCCTCACACAGGCGGAACAAACTATGGCTACACCTTC
NA,TRBV28,TRBJ1-2,NA,CASSPLNSYGYTF,TGTGCCAGCAGTCCTTTAAACAGCTATGGCTACACCTTC
NA,TRBV28,TRBJ1-2,NA,CASSADTKYGYTF,TGTGCCAGCAGCGCGGACACCAAGTATGGCTACACCTTC
TRBD1,TRBV11-2,TRBJ1-4,NA,CASSFRGLNEKLFF,TGTGCCAGCAGCTTTAGGGGGCTTAATGAAAAACTGTTTTTT
NA,TRBV6-5,TRBJ2-7,once,CASNPRGKAYEQYF,TGTGCCAGCAATCCAAGGGGGAAGGCCTACGAGCAGTACTTC
NA,TRBV6-5,TRBJ1-5,NA,CASSYSRDNQPQHF,TGTGCCAGCAGTTATTCCAGGGACAATCAGCCCCAGCATTTT
NA,TRBV11-3,TRBJ2-1,once,CASSQEGGTQFF,TGTGCCAGCAGCCAAGAGGGGGGGACGCAGTTCTTC
TRBD2,TRBV5-1,TRBJ2-5,NA,CASSLWSSGEETQYF,TGCGCCAGCAGCTTGTGGTCTAGCGGGGAAGAGACCCAGTACTTC
NA,TRBV7-8,TRBJ1-6,NA,CASSLATGTYNSPLHF,TGTGCCAGCAGCTTGGCGACCGGCACCTATAATTCACCCCTCCACTTT
NA,TRBV30,TRBJ2-1,NA,CAWSVQPGYEQFF,TGTGCCTGGAGTGTACAGCCAGGGTATGAGCAGTTCTTC
NA,TRBV7-9,TRBJ1-3,NA,CASSSMAGAGSGNTIYF,TGTGCCAGCAGCTCTATGGCCGGGGCAGGGTCTGGAAACACCATATATTTT
NA,TRBV19,TRBJ1-5,NA,CASSIDLGAVTNQPQHF,TGTGCCAGTAGTATAGATTTAGGGGCGGTTACCAATCAGCCCCAGCATTTT
NA,TRBV10-3,TRBJ1-2,NA,CAISEDGFNYGYTF,TGTGCCATCAGTGAGGACGGATTTAACTATGGCTACACCTTC
NA,TRBV10-3,TRBJ2-2,once,CAISAGDTGELFF,TGTGCCATCAGTGCAGGGGACACCGGGGAGCTGTTTTTT
TRBD1,TRBV28,TRBJ1-3,NA,CASSWTGGRGNTIYF,TGTGCCAGCAGTTGGACAGGGGGCCGAGGAAACACCATATATTTT
NA,TRBV30,TRBJ2-3,NA,CAWQGTDTQYF,TGTGCCTGGCAGGGGACAGATACGCAGTATTTT
NA,TRBV7-2,TRBJ2-2,few,CASSLDNTGELFF,TGTGCCAGCAGCTTAGATAACACCGGGGAGCTGTTTTTT
NA,TRBV2,TRBJ2-7,once,CASSEPRQEISYEQYF,TGTGCCAGCAGTGAACCCCGACAGGAGATTTCCTACGAGCAGTACTTC
NA,TRBV28,TRBJ1-2,NA,CASSQDRYGYTF,TGTGCCAGCAGTCAGGACCGCTATGGCTACACCTTC
NA,TRBV9,TRBJ2-2,NA,CASSSQTATGELFF,TGTGCCAGCAGCTCCCAGACAGCCACCGGGGAGCTGTTTTTT
NA,TRBV11-2,TRBJ2-3,NA,CASSLGADTQYF,TGTGCCAGCAGCTTAGGAGCAGATACGCAGTATTTT
TRBD1,TRBV19,TRBJ1-6,few,CASRRQGLYNSPLHF,TGTGCCAGTCGCCGACAGGGACTCTATAATTCACCCCTCCACTTT
NA,TRBV28,TRBJ2-3,NA,CASRPDYPTDTQYF,TGTGCCAGCAGACCCGACTACCCCACAGATACGCAGTATTTT
TRBD2,TRBV5-1,TRBJ2-3,once,CASSPAGGFADTQYF,TGCGCCAGCAGCCCAGCGGGGGGGTTTGCAGATACGCAGTATTTT
NA,TRBV7-9,TRBJ1-1,NA,CASSKMNTEAFF,TGTGCCAGCAGCAAGATGAACACTGAAGCTTTCTTT
TRBD1,TRBV20-1,TRBJ2-1,NA,CSAYGTDKQFF,TGCAGTGCGTATGGGACAGACAAGCAGTTCTTC